One and the same sample provided the 5 T cell receptor beta chains below, sequenced in a study of T cells in Graves' hyperthyroidism and ophthalmopathy. TCR beta CDR3 regions were amplified from RNA transcripts. First-round RT-PCR of the TCR CDR3 relied on the HTBI primer set. A single record per CDR3 protein comes from TCRdb applying MiXCR to the multiplex PCR reads. In the table there are roughly 380,000 distinct CDR3 sequences, around 18% of which are singletons. The sample consisted of blood. These receptors were taken from a woman aged 35 to 49 with Graves' ophthalmopathy.

This clonotype was picked up a small number of times. The CDR3 loop reads CASSHRYRYEQYF. DNA of the CDR3: TGTGCCAGCAGCCATCGTTACCGCTACGAGCAGTACTTC. The V and J genes are TRBV14 and TRBJ2-7; unclear D gene. The V gene lost 3 bases and the J gene lost 3 bases, with 9 bases spanning the gap. This CDR3 region has 13 residues. From germline, CDR1 is SGHDN and CDR2 FVKESK.

This clonotype was counted ten times or more. The gene calls are TRBV5-1 and TRBJ2-4, with D possibly being TRBD1 (5 bases). CDR3 length: 13 amino acids. The ends were cut back, 0 bases at V and 8 bases at J, with 9 bases in the middle. The germline V gene encodes CDR1 SGHRS and CDR2 YFSETQ. CDR3 in amino acids: CASSLAGKDIQYF. The CDR3 bases are TGCGCCAGCAGCTTGGCAGGGAAGGACATTCAGTACTTC.

This clonotype appeared many times. This chain joins TRBV28 and TRBJ2-7; a possible D gene is TRBD2 (5 bases). The CDR3 has 13 amino acids. CDR1 and CDR2 (germline): MDHEN, SYDVKM. The V and J ends lost 5 bases and 2 bases respectively, with 10 bases between them. This CDR3 is CASSGSGAYEQYF. CDR3 bases: TGTGCCAGCAGTGGATCCGGGGCCTACGAGCAGTACTTC.

The sample holds many counts of this clonotype. The chain couples TRBV19 to TRBJ1-2; TRBD1 aligns across 7 bases. The CDR3 length is 13 residues. J lost 6 bases, V lost 5 bases, and 6 bases had no gene match. Germline-derived CDR1 and CDR2 are LNHDA and SQIVND (reference sequence). DNA for the CDR3: TGTGCCAGTAGTGTAACGACAGGGAATGGCTACACCTTC. Translated: CASSVTTGNGYTF. Combining the CDR3 with reference TRBV19 and TRBJ1-2 gives the whole variable domain DGGITQSPKYLFRKEGQNVTLSCEQNLNHDAMYWYRQDPGQGLRLIYYSQIVNDFQKGDIAEGYSVSREKKESFPLTVTSAQKNPTAFYLCASSVTTGNGYTFGSGTRLTVV.

This clonotype was found many times. CDR3: CASRGEGAVVPGNTIYF. DNA of the CDR3: TGCGCCAGCCGGGGTGAGGGCGCGGTTGTTCCAGGAAACACCATATATTTT. The rearrangement uses TRBV5-1 and TRBJ1-3, with unresolved D. CDR1 SGHRS and CDR2 YFSETQ come from the germline V gene. Trimming shortened V by 7 bases and J by 4 bases, and 24 bases separated the two germline ends. CDR3 size: 17 residues.